Below, 2 T cell receptor beta chains from the same sample are listed, as sequenced in a study of cytomegalovirus exposure and HLA in healthy donors. Primers included in the PCR were 60 Vbeta and 13 Jbeta primers. The repertoire was sequenced with immunoSEQ multiplex PCR; TCRdb's copy has only in-frame clones and lacks some. The table lists about 64,000 clones, about 61% of them singletons. Sequenced sample: PBMCs. The receptor source for this set is a woman between 45 and 60 years old in good health and CMV-seronegative.

On this clone itself: At one boundary the junction diverges from the germline segment, which might be a read error. The rearrangement uses TRBV7-9 and TRBJ2-1; D might be TRBD2 (5 bases). This CDR3 contains 13 residues. In germline, CDR1 is SEHNR, CDR2 FQNEAQ (reference sequence). CDR3 sequence: CSSSPMGDGEQFF. CDR3 coding DNA: TGTTCCAGCAGCCCCATGGGAGACGGTGAGCAGTTCTTC.

This clone was observed a handful of times. This sequence joins TRBV5-1 and TRBJ1-2; perhaps TRBD1 as D (5 bases). The CDR3 is 13 amino acids. The germline V gene has CDR1 SGHRS and CDR2 YFSETQ. Trimming pared 8 bases from V and 1 base from J, leaving 12 bases between. The CDR3 reads CASSTAVNYGYTF. The CDR3 coding sequence is TGCGCCAGTTCGACAGCCGTTAACTATGGCTACACCTTC.